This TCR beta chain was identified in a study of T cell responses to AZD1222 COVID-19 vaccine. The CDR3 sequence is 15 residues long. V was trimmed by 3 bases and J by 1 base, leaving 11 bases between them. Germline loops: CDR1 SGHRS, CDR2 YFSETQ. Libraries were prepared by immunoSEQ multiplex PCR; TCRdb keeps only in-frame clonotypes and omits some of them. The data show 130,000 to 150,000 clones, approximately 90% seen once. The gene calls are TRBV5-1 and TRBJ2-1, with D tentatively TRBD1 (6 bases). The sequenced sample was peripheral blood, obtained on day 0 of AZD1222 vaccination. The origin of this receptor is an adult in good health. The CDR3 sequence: CASSSQQGSYNEQFF. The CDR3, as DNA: TGCGCCAGCAGCTCCCAACAGGGATCCTACAATGAGCAGTTCTTC.